These 7 T cell receptor beta chains came from one sample sequenced in a study of molecular identifiers for immune sequencing clone quantification. TCRdb analysed the PCR reads with MiXCR anew, one entry per CDR3 protein. Among roughly 8,000 distinct CDR3 sequences listed, about 30% were seen once. The sequenced sample was naive CD8+ T cells from blood, with Jurkat cell RNA spiked in. The subset is: FACS-sorted CD8+CD4-CCR7+CD45RA+ naive T cells. These receptor sequences come from a human donor in good health. Some libraries in this study had Jurkat cell RNA spiked in.

This sequence joins TRBV12-3 or TRBV12-4 and TRBJ2-7; 11 positions match TRBD2. With V trimmed by 6 bases and J by 2 bases, 9 bases remained unmatched. This CDR3 is built from 16 residues. The CDR3 sequence is CASSTGGSGRAYEQYF. In DNA, the CDR3 is TGTGCCAGCAGCACGGGAGGTAGCGGGAGGGCCTACGAGCAGTACTTC.

On this clonotype: This may stem from a read error, because a much larger clone lies one nucleotide away. The genes are TRBV6-2 or TRBV6-3 and TRBJ1-1; D is possibly TRBD1 (5 bases). The CDR3 consists of 13 residues. The V gene lost 6 bases and the J gene lost 4 bases, with 12 bases spanning the gap. Germline V gene lookup returns CDR1 MNHEY and CDR2 SVGEGT. The CDR3: CASRRQWSTEAFF. CDR3 nucleotides: TGTGCCAGCAGGCGACAGTGGAGCACTGAAGCTTTCTTT.

This clonotype was recorded once. A much larger clone sits a single nucleotide away, making a read error possible. This sequence joins TRBV2 and TRBJ2-5; no definite D call. Germline CDR1 and CDR2: SNHLY and FYNNEI. The length of the CDR3 is 15 residues. The CDR3 is CASSEAESRDITQNF. The CDR3 DNA reads TGTGCCAGCAGTGAAGCCGAGTCCCGAGACATAACCCAGAACTTC.

This clonotype was observed a few times. This chain uses TRBV5-6 with TRBJ2-3; D is undetermined. Trimming pared 3 bases from V and 3 bases from J, leaving 11 bases between. This CDR3 has 14 amino acids. Germline V gives CDR1 SGHDT, CDR2 YYEEEE. DNA for the CDR3: TGTGCCAGCAGCTATCTAGTTTCGACAGATACGCAGTATTTT. It translates to CASSYLVSTDTQYF.

This clonotype has more than one count but fewer than ten. The chain uses TRBV14 and TRBJ2-7; D might be TRBD1 or TRBD2, each matching 5 bases. With 2 bases removed from V and 1 base from J, the gap between germline ends came to 9 bases. The germline CDR1 and CDR2 sequences are SGHDN and FVKESK. CDR3 size: 14 residues. The CDR3 spells CASSQWDGSYEQYF. CDR3 sequence (DNA): TGTGCCAGCAGCCAATGGGACGGTTCCTACGAGCAGTACTTC.

In this sample, this clonotype turned up a few times. V is TRBV4-3 and J is TRBJ1-2; 9 bases fit TRBD1. CDR3 length: 16 residues. V dropped 3 bases and J dropped 4; count of bases not matched to a gene: 9. The V gene's germline CDR1 is LGHNA and CDR2 YSLEER. CDR3 DNA sequence: TGCGCCAGCAGCCAGGATTACAGGGGGCCCGTCTATGGCTACACCTTC. This gives the protein CASSQDYRGPVYGYTF.

V gene TRBV28 combines with J gene TRBJ2-1, with 7 nucleotides matching TRBD2. CDR1 and CDR2 from the germline V gene are MDHEN and SYDVKM. V gave up 5 bases and J gave up 8 bases; unmatched junction bases: 9. CDR3 length: 14 amino acids. CDR3 in DNA: TGTGCCAGCAGTAAAATTCGGGAGGTGGATGAGCAGTTCTTC. This translates into CASSKIREVDEQFF.